The clone carrying this T cell receptor beta chain was seen a handful of times. Its antigen is not known. Different DNA sequences within this sample yield the same CDR3. At a deep level, the assay was run. Clones were read by immunoSEQ multiplex PCR, and TCRdb kept only the in-frame ones, dropping some. The sample holds 2 million to 2.5 million clones; about 95% are singletons and the top ten take under 0.15%. The sample belongs to a study of shared clonotypes between healthy human individuals. Study results and limitations: What naive subsets generally showed was a larger estimated richness than memory subsets showed. Unshared clonotypes carried lower generation probabilities than those common to all four donors. Large sequencing depth failed to make sorted-subset sequencing complete, rarefaction showed.

The V and J ends lost 1 base and 1 base respectively, with 0 bases between them. The CDR3 covers 12 residues. Germline CDR1 LNHNV, CDR2 YYDKDF (reference sequence). This rearrangement joins TRBV15 to TRBJ2-3; D not certain. Sequenced material: naive CD4+ T cells sorted from blood. Indicated subset: CD45RA+ positively selected. This TCR was sampled from a man aged 18 to 30 in good health. The CDR3 protein is CATSRGTDTQYF. As DNA, the CDR3 is TGTGCCACCAGCAGAGGCACAGATACGCAGTATTTT.